The 21 T cell receptor beta chains below come from one sample, sequenced in a study of regulatory T cells in long-lasting Graves disease. HTBI primers from iRepertoire and Arm-PCR of CDR3 regions yielded the TCR beta libraries. TCRdb reprocessed the multiplex PCR reads with MiXCR, giving one entry per CDR3 protein. The table lists 700,000 or so distinct CDR3 sequences, roughly 30% of them singletons, with around 40% in the top ten. Time point described: persistent/refractory GD, antithyroid drugs over 5 years with positive TRAb. Generation of the TCR library employed RNA extracted from PBMCs. The source was peripheral blood mononuclear cells (PBMCs), collected when the disease was refractory, from a patient treated with antithyroid drugs. The source is a female donor with Graves disease.

The chain is built from TRBV27 and TRBJ1-6, with no clear D. Germline CDR1 and CDR2: MNHEY and SMNVEV (reference sequence). The length of the CDR3 is 14 residues. The V end lost 6 bases, the J end lost 7 bases, and 13 bases lay between the germline ends. CDR3 sequence (DNA): TGTGCCAGCAGGACCGGACTGTTCAATTCACCCCTCCACTTT. Encoded protein: CASRTGLFNSPLHF.

The chain is built from TRBV19 and TRBJ1-1; unclear D gene. CDR1 LNHDA and CDR2 SQIVND come from the germline V gene (reference sequence). This CDR3 is 18 amino acids long. With 7 bases removed from V and 3 bases from J, the gap between germline ends came to 27 bases. CDR3 in amino acids: CASTPWANPALGDTEAFF. CDR3 DNA sequence: TGTGCCAGTACCCCTTGGGCGAATCCGGCCCTTGGGGACACTGAAGCTTTCTTT. The whole variable domain, filled in from reference TRBV19 and TRBJ1-1, reads DGGITQSPKYLFRKEGQNVTLSCEQNLNHDAMYWYRQDPGQGLRLIYYSQIVNDFQKGDIAEGYSVSREKKESFPLTVTSAQKNPTAFYLCASTPWANPALGDTEAFFGQGTRLTVV.

The gene calls are TRBV3-1 and TRBJ2-2, with 11 bases that match TRBD2. This CDR3 is built from 16 residues. Germline trimming cut 6 bases from V and 1 base from J; bases unmatched to any gene: 4. Germline values: CDR1 LGHDT, CDR2 YNNKEL (reference sequence). The CDR3 DNA follows: TGTGCCAGCAGAAAGCTAGCGGGAGGGAACACCGGGGAGCTGTTTTTT. Translation gives CASRKLAGGNTGELFF.

This clonotype has at least ten counts. The chain carries TRBV11-2 and TRBJ1-2, with D possibly matching TRBD1 (6 bases). The CDR3 sequence is 16 residues long. Trimming shortened V by 0 bases and J by 4 bases, and 15 bases separated the two germline ends. In germline, CDR1 is SGHAT, CDR2 FQNNGV. Written as DNA, the CDR3 is TGTGCCAGCAGCTTAGATTTCGGAACAGGGCGCTATGGCTACACCTTC. This codes for CASSLDFGTGRYGYTF.

This clonotype was detected many times. This CDR3 is CSAGTGLETQYF. As DNA, the CDR3 is TGCAGTGCTGGGACAGGGCTTGAGACCCAGTACTTC. V and J are TRBV20-1 and TRBJ2-5; 9 bases are a match to TRBD1. The CDR3 runs to 12 residues. V lost 5 bases, J lost 5 bases, and 3 bases stayed unmatched. CDR1 and CDR2 from the germline V gene are DFQATT and SNEGSKA (reference sequence).

This clonotype was recorded many times. This chain uses TRBV11-2 with TRBJ2-5; 10 bases align to TRBD2. With V trimmed by 6 bases and J by 4 bases, 17 bases remained unmatched. CDR3 length: 18 residues. Germline CDR1 SGHAT, CDR2 FQNNGV. CDR3 protein: CASSWEEASGSPGETQYF. The CDR3 nucleotides read TGTGCCAGCAGTTGGGAGGAGGCTAGCGGGAGTCCCGGAGAGACCCAGTACTTC.

Only a few counts were recorded for this clonotype. The V and J genes are TRBV6-2 or TRBV6-3 and TRBJ1-1; no clear D gene. Looked up from germline, CDR1 is MNHEY and CDR2 is SVGEGT. Trimming took off 2 bases at V and 1 base at J, with 8 bases between the two ends. The CDR3 consists of 14 residues. This chain's CDR3 is CASSYDGANTEAFF. CDR3 coding DNA: TGTGCCAGCAGTTACGATGGAGCGAACACTGAAGCTTTCTTT.

This clonotype was seen at least ten times. The gene calls are TRBV5-1 and TRBJ1-1, with 7 bases identical to TRBD1. CDR1 and CDR2 from the germline V gene are SGHRS and YFSETQ. V gave up 4 bases and J gave up 2 bases; unmatched junction bases: 8. This CDR3 has 15 residues. The CDR3 sequence is CASSTGTVQNTEAFF. CDR3 DNA sequence: TGCGCCAGCAGCACAGGGACAGTCCAAAACACTGAAGCTTTCTTT.

The chain carries TRBV2 and TRBJ1-3; a weak D match, TRBD1 (6 bases). The CDR3 spans 12 residues. Germline V gene data show CDR1 as SNHLY and CDR2 as FYNNEI. The V end lost 8 bases, the J end lost 4 bases, and 9 bases lay between the germline ends. DNA for the CDR3: TGTGCCAGCGGGGACAACGGAAACACCATATATTTT. It is translated as CASGDNGNTIYF.

This clonotype came up a few times. The chain has TRBV3-1 and TRBJ2-7, with no clear D. V lost 0 bases and J lost 6, with 3 bases in between. The length of the CDR3 is 11 residues. Germline values: CDR1 LGHDT, CDR2 YNNKEL (reference sequence). CDR3 sequence: CASSQESEQYF. The CDR3, as DNA: TGTGCCAGCAGCCAAGAATCCGAGCAGTACTTC.

V and J are TRBV13 and TRBJ2-7; D is tentatively TRBD1 or TRBD2 (7 bases each). V lost 3 bases and J lost 6, with 18 bases in between. CDR1 is PRHDT and CDR2 is FYEKMQ in the germline V gene (reference sequence). This CDR3 comprises 15 residues. The CDR3 protein is CASSFFPSRGGEQYF. CDR3 DNA sequence: TGTGCCAGCAGCTTTTTTCCTTCCAGGGGGGGCGAGCAGTACTTC.

The rearrangement uses TRBV29-1 and TRBJ2-3; 7 nucleotides line up with TRBD2. Germline V gene sequence: CDR1 SQVTM, CDR2 ANQGSEA. The CDR3 has 12 residues. V dropped 5 bases and J dropped 4; count of bases not matched to a gene: 3. CDR3 coding DNA: TGCAGCGTTTCCCTAGCGGCAGATACGCAGTATTTT. This codes for CSVSLAADTQYF.

J is TRBJ1-5 and V is TRBV20-1, with a tentative D call TRBD1 (5 bases). Germline lookup yields CDR1 DFQATT and CDR2 SNEGSKA (reference sequence). The CDR3 sequence is 13 residues long. Trimming took off 4 bases at V and 0 bases at J, with 7 bases between the two ends. In DNA form, the CDR3 reads TGCAGTGCTACAGGGATTAGCAATCAGCCCCAGCATTTT. It specifies CSATGISNQPQHF.

This clonotype was detected a few times. The chain has TRBV5-8 and TRBJ1-1; possibly TRBD1 for D (6 bases). The CDR3 runs to 13 residues. CDR1 SGHTS and CDR2 YDEGEE come from the germline V gene. V dropped 0 bases and J dropped 11 bases, with 14 bases sitting between them. The CDR3 DNA sequence: TGTGCCAGCAGCTTGGCGGAGGGGGAGTCCGCTTTCTTT. Residues: CASSLAEGESAFF.

CDR3 in amino acids: CASSEEEGRGHEKLFF. The CDR3 bases are TGTGCCAGCAGTGAAGAAGAAGGACGGGGACATGAAAAACTGTTTTTT. The rearrangement uses TRBV6-1 and TRBJ1-4; a possible D gene is TRBD1 (5 bases). The CDR3 loop spans 16 amino acids. Germline values: CDR1 MNHNS, CDR2 SASEGT. V lost 1 base and J 6 bases, leaving 15 bases between the germline ends.

The chain couples TRBV27 to TRBJ2-2, with 10 bases that match TRBD2. CDR1 MNHEY and CDR2 SMNVEV come from the germline V gene (reference sequence). The CDR3 has 20 amino acids. V was clipped by 0 bases and J by 2 bases; unmatched bases: 12. The CDR3 region is CASSLSFPGLANANTGELFF. Here the CDR3 DNA reads TGTGCCAGCAGTTTATCTTTCCCGGGACTAGCGAACGCCAACACCGGGGAGCTGTTTTTT.

This clonotype was picked up one time. The rearrangement joins TRBV19 to TRBJ1-1; D unresolved. Per the germline V gene, CDR1 is LNHDA and CDR2 is SQIVND (reference sequence). V lost 7 bases to trimming and J lost 0 bases, with 12 bases between them. The CDR3 covers 14 residues. In DNA form, the CDR3 reads TGTGCCAGTACTTGGGGTTTGATGAACACTGAAGCTTTCTTT. As protein: CASTWGLMNTEAFF.

This clonotype has just a few counts. V usage is TRBV27 and J usage is TRBJ1-2; D is unclear. This CDR3 has 10 residues. CDR1 is MNHEY and CDR2 is SMNVEV in the germline V gene (reference sequence). V shed 6 bases and J shed 8 bases, with 7 bases lying between them. DNA for the CDR3: TGTGCCAGCAGCCCGGGGGGCTACACCTTC. Translated: CASSPGGYTF.

This chain connects TRBV9 to TRBJ1-1; TRBD1 matches at 10 bases. Germline-derived CDR1 and CDR2 are SGDLS and YYNGEE. The CDR3 totals 14 residues. Trimming removed 7 bases from V and 3 bases from J; junction bases left unmatched: 6. CDR3 bases: TGTGCCAGCGGGGGACAGGGGTGGGACACTGAAGCTTTCTTT. Translation gives CASGGQGWDTEAFF.

This clonotype came up a few times. The rearrangement joins TRBV6-2 or TRBV6-3 to TRBJ2-2; 7 bases are shared with TRBD1. The CDR3 spans 13 residues. Germline V gene data show CDR1 as MNHEY and CDR2 as SVGEGT. The V gene end was trimmed by 6 bases and the J gene end by 5 bases; junction bases not matched to a gene: 3. CDR3 nucleotide sequence: TGTGCCAGCAGGAACAGGGGTACCGGGGAGCTGTTTTTT. Protein product: CASRNRGTGELFF.

CDR3 in amino acids: CASALVGPYEQYF. CDR3 coding DNA: TGTGCCAGCGCCCTCGTCGGGCCCTACGAGCAGTACTTC. The rearrangement links TRBV6-2 or TRBV6-3 to TRBJ2-7, with no clear D. CDR1 is MNHEY, CDR2 SVGEGT, per germline. The CDR3 spans 13 residues. V was clipped by 8 bases and J by 2 bases, with 13 bases between them.